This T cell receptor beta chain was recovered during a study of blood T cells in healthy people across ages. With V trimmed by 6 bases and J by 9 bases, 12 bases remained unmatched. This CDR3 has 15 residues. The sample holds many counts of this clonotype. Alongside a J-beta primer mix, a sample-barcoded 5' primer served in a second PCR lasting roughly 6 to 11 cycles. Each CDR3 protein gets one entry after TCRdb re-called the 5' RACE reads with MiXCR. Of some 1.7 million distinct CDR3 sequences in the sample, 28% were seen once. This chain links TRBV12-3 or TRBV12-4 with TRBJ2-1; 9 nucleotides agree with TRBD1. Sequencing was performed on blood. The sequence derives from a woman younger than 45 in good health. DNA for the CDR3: TGTGCCAGCAGCCCGTCCGGGACAGGGAGCGGTGAGCAGTTCTTC. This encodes CASSPSGTGSGEQFF.